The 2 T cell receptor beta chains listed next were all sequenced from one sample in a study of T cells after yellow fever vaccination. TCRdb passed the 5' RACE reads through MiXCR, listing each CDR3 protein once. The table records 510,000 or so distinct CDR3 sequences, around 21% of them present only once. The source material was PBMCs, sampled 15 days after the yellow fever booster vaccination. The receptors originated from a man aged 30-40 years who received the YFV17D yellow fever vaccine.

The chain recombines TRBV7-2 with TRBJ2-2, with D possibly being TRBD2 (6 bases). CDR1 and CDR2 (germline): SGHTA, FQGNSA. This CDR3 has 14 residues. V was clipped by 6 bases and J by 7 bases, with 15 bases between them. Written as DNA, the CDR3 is TGTGCCAGCAGAAGGGCGGGGAATATCGGGGAGCTGTTTTTT. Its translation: CASRRAGNIGELFF.

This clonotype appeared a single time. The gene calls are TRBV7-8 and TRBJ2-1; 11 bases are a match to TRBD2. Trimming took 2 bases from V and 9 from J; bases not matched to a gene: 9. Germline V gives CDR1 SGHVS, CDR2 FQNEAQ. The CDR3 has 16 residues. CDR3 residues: CASSLFLLAGVAEQFF. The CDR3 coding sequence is TGTGCCAGCAGCTTATTTTTACTAGCGGGAGTTGCTGAGCAGTTCTTC. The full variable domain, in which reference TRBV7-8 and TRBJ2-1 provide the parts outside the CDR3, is GAGVSQSPRYKVAKRGQDVALRCDPISGHVSLFWYQQALGQGPEFLTYFQNEAQLDKSGLPSDRFFAERPEGSVSTLKIQRTQQEDSAVYLCASSLFLLAGVAEQFFGPGTRLTVL.